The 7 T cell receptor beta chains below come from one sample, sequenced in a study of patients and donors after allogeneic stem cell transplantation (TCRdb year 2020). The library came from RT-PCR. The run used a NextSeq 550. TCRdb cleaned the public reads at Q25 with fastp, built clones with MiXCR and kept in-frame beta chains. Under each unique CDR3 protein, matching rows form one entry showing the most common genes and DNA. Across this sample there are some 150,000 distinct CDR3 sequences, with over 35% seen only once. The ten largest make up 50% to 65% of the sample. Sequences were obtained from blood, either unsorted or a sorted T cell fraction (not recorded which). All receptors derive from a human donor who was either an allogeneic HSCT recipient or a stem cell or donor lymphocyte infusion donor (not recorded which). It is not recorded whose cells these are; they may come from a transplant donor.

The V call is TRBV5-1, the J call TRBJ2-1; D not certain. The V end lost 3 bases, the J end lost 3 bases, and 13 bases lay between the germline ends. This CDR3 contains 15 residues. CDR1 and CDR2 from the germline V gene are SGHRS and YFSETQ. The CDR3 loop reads CASSSPDRHYNEQFF. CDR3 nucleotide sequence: TGCGCCAGCAGCTCCCCCGACCGACACTACAATGAGCAGTTCTTC.

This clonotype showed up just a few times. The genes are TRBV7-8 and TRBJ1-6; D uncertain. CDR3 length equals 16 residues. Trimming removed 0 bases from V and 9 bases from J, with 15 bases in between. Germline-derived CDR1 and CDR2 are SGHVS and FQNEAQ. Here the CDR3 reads CASSLARDGLRSPLHF. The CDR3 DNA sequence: TGTGCCAGCAGCTTAGCGCGCGACGGATTACGTTCACCCCTCCACTTT.

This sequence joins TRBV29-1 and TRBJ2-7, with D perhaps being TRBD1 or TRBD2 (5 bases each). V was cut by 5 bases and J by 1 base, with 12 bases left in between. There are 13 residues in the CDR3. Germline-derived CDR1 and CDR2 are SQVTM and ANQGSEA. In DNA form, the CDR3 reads TGCAGCGTTCTCTTGGGACCTTCCTACGAGCAGTACTTC. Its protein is CSVLLGPSYEQYF.

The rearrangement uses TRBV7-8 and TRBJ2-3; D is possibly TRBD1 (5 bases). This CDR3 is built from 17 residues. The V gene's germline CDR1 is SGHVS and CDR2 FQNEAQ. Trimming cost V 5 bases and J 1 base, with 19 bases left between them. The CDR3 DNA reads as TGTGCCAGCAGCCCATCGCCAGGGCGCCACGGCACAGATACGCAGTATTTT. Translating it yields CASSPSPGRHGTDTQYF.

The CDR3 loop reads CASSLKPRKEAFF. In DNA form, the CDR3 reads TGTGCCAGCAGTTTAAAACCGAGAAAGGAAGCTTTCTTT. V and J are TRBV12-3 or TRBV12-4 and TRBJ1-1; D is undetermined. The CDR3 has 13 amino acids. With 2 bases removed from V and 8 bases from J, the gap between germline ends came to 12 bases.

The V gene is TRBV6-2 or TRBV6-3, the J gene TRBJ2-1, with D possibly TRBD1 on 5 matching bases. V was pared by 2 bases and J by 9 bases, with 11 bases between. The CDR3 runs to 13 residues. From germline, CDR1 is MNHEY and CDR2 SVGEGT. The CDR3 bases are TGTGCCAGCAGTTACGGGGCACGGACTGAGCAGTTCTTC. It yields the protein CASSYGARTEQFF.

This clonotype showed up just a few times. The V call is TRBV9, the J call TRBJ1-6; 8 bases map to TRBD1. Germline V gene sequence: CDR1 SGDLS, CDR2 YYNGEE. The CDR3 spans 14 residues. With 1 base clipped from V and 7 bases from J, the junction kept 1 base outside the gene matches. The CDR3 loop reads CASSVRQGNSPLHF. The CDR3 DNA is TGTGCCAGCAGCGTACGACAGGGGAATTCACCCCTCCACTTT.